The sequence of this TCR beta chain was determined in a study of T cells in Graves' hyperthyroidism and ophthalmopathy. For the study at large: Before treatment of any kind, peripheral blood was taken at initial diagnosis.

RNA transcripts served as the template for amplifying TCR beta CDR3 regions. During a first-round RT-PCR of the TCR CDR3, the HTBI primer set was used. From the multiplex PCR reads, TCRdb called clonotypes with MiXCR, one entry per CDR3 protein. The sample has 540,000 or so distinct CDR3 sequences; around 16% are singletons. The germline gives CDR1 SGHRS, CDR2 YFSETQ. There are 14 residues in the CDR3. The V end was cut by 5 bases, the J end by 4 bases, with 16 bases between. Not enrolled were patients with uncontrolled infection, other autoimmune disease, pregnancy or lactation. About 10 ml of fresh peripheral blood supplied the PBMCs. This clonotype has just a few counts.

Input material: blood. This TCR was recovered from a woman aged 25 to 39 with Graves' hyperthyroidism. The V and J genes are TRBV5-1 and TRBJ2-7; D is possibly TRBD2 (6 bases). This chain's CDR3 is CASRMGGGRYEQYF. CDR3 nucleotides: TGCGCCAGCAGGATGGGGGGTGGACGTTACGAGCAGTACTTC. The full variable domain, in which reference TRBV5-1 and TRBJ2-7 provide the parts outside the CDR3, is KAGVTQTPRYLIKTRGQQVTLSCSPISGHRSVSWYQQTPGQGLQFLFEYFSETQRNKGNFPGRFSGRQFSNSRSEMNVSTLELGDSALYLCASRMGGGRYEQYFGPGTRLTVT.